The clone carrying this T cell receptor (beta chain) was counted a single time. PCR was performed using 60 Vbeta and 13 Jbeta primers. TCRdb's table, derived via immunoSEQ multiplex PCR, lists solely in-frame clones and lacks some. The table lists 90,000 to 120,000 clones, about 74% of them singletons. This sample is part of a study of cytomegalovirus exposure and HLA in healthy donors. The receptor was isolated from a female donor in good health and CMV-seropositive. Sequenced: PBMCs.

The CDR3 is CAWSAFPETQYF. CDR3 DNA: TGTGCCTGGAGTGCCTTTCCTGAGACCCAGTACTTC. V and J are TRBV30 and TRBJ2-5; no reliable D call. CDR1 and CDR2 (germline): GTSNPN, SVGIG (reference sequence). Trimming shortened V by 1 base and J by 5 bases, and 8 bases separated the two germline ends. This CDR3 has 12 residues.